These T cell receptor beta chains were read from a single sample in a study of identical twins. TCRdb independently ran MiXCR on the 5' RACE reads; one entry per CDR3 protein. The data contain approximately 890,000 distinct CDR3 sequences, over 9% of them singletons. This sample also appeared in a second study, on yellow fever vaccine responses in identical twins.

Sequenced input: PBMCs. The receptors stem from a woman younger than 30 in good health. The CDR3 runs from the conserved cysteine through the conserved F or W. A D gene is named only where the DNA matches it firmly. Size is stated for part of the rows, as once, few or many counts, or as a class when the clone is expanded.

j_call,d_call,v_call,clone_size,cdr3_nt,cdr3_aa
TRBJ1-5,.,TRBV2,few,TGTGCCAGCATGGGGTATAGCAATCAGCCCCAGCATTTT,CASMGYSNQPQHF
TRBJ1-4,TRBD1,TRBV4-1,few,TGCGCCAGCAGCCTGGACAGGGCAAGGGAAAAACTGTTTTTT,CASSLDRAREKLFF
TRBJ1-2,.,TRBV28,.,TGTGCCAGCAGTTTACTTCCGGGACCCGCGACCCGTGGCTACACCTTC,CASSLLPGPATRGYTF
TRBJ2-3,.,TRBV12-3/TRBV12-4,.,TGTGCCAGCAGTTTTGGGTCGAGGGGTGCCTTGACAGATACGCAGTATTTT,CASSFGSRGALTDTQYF
TRBJ2-2,.,TRBV9,.,TGTGCCAGCAGCCGCGGGACTGTCAACACCGGGGAGCTGTTTTTT,CASSRGTVNTGELFF
TRBJ1-5,.,TRBV6-1,many,TGTGCCAGCAGTGCCGGGACTTATAATCAGCCCCAGCATTTT,CASSAGTYNQPQHF
TRBJ2-1,TRBD2,TRBV5-6,few,TGTGCCAGCAGCTTGCGGGAGGGGCTAGGAGGGCAGTTCTTC,CASSLREGLGGQFF
TRBJ2-2,TRBD1,TRBV10-1,.,TGCGCCAGCAAAGGGGACAGAAGCGCCGGGGAGCTGTTTTTT,CASKGDRSAGELFF
TRBJ2-1,.,TRBV7-9,many,TGTGCCAGCAGCTTAGGGTGGCCTAACTACAATGAGCAGTTCTTC,CASSLGWPNYNEQFF
TRBJ1-2,.,TRBV6-5,.,TGTGCCAGCAGTTACTCTGGTGGGGTTTTGGACTATGGCTACACCTTC,CASSYSGGVLDYGYTF
TRBJ1-6,.,TRBV12-3/TRBV12-4,many,TGTGCCAGCAGTTTAGGGGACTCAAATTCACCCCTCCACTTT,CASSLGDSNSPLHF
TRBJ2-3,.,TRBV4-1,once,TGCGCCAGCAGCCACAGAGGATGGGCAGGGATGGAACATACGCAGTATTTT,CASSHRGWAGMEHTQYF
TRBJ2-7,.,TRBV6-5,few,TGTGCCAGCAGTTACGGGGCCGGGGGGCGCCCCTACGAGCAGTACTTC,CASSYGAGGRPYEQYF
TRBJ2-6,.,TRBV3-1,few,TGTGCCAGCAGCCAAGAGCCCACCGGGGCCAACGTCCTGACTTTC,CASSQEPTGANVLTF
TRBJ2-3,TRBD2,TRBV5-1,few,TGCGCCAGCAGCTTGGCCGGTGGGGGAGGGACCCGCACAGATACGCAGTATTTT,CASSLAGGGGTRTDTQYF
TRBJ2-3,TRBD1,TRBV3-1,.,TGTGCCAGCAGTTTAACTCGTCTGACAGGGCTGAGCACAGATACGCAGTATTTT,CASSLTRLTGLSTDTQYF
TRBJ2-5,.,TRBV15,.,TGTGCCACCAGCAGAACCACCGGGACAACGGAGACCCAGTACTTC,CATSRTTGTTETQYF
TRBJ2-3,TRBD1,TRBV5-1,many,TGCGCCAGCAGCTTGGCAGGCACAGGGGGCAAAGATACGCAGTATTTT,CASSLAGTGGKDTQYF
TRBJ1-1,.,TRBV9,many,TGTGCCAGCAGCGGAGTCAGCACTGAAGCTTTCTTT,CASSGVSTEAFF
TRBJ1-1,.,TRBV4-1,.,TGCGCCAGCAGCCAAGATGCTTGGGTTGATGCTTTCTTT,CASSQDAWVDAFF
TRBJ2-2,.,TRBV12-3/TRBV12-4,.,TGTGCCAGCCAGGACACCGGGGAGCTGTTTTTT,CASQDTGELFF
TRBJ2-3,TRBD2,TRBV27,.,TGTGCCAGCAGTCGGACTAGCGGGGGGGCCCTGACAGATACGCAGTATTTT,CASSRTSGGALTDTQYF